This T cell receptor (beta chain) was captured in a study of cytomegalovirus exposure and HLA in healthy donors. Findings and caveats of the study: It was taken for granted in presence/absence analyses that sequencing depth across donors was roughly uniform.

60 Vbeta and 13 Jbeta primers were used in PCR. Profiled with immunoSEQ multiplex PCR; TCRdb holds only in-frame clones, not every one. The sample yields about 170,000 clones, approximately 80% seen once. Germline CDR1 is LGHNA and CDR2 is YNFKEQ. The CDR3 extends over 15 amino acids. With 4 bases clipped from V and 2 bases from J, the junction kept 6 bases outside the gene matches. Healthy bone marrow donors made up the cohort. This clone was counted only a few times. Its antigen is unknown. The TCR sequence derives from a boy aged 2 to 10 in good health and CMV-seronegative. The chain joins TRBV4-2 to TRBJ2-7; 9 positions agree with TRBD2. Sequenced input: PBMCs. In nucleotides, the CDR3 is TGTGCCAGCAGCCCCGAGGCGGGGGGGCCCTACGAGCAGTACGTC. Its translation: CASSPEAGGPYEQYV.